The sequence of this TCR beta chain was determined in a study of T cells in Graves' hyperthyroidism and ophthalmopathy. In its sample, this clonotype was seen many times. As yet, its antigen is unknown. Whole-study results and caveats: Within blood appeared most thyroid clonotypes that had expanded above 0.001.

Patients aged 18 to 65 had newly diagnosed hyperthyroidism that had lasted under 2 months. The source material, RNA transcripts, was used to amplify TCR beta CDR3 regions. First-round RT-PCR with HTBI primers amplified the TCR CDR3 region. From the multiplex PCR reads, TCRdb called clonotypes with MiXCR, one entry per CDR3 protein. The sample gives more than 300,000 distinct CDR3 sequences, roughly a sixth of which show up once; approximately 33% is in the top ten. The CDR3 covers 17 residues. The junction had 8 bases not matched to a gene; V was cut back by 2 bases and J by 2 bases. Germline lookup yields CDR1 KGHSH and CDR2 LQKENI.

The sequencing sample was made of blood. This TCR derives from a woman aged 30 to 39 with Graves' hyperthyroidism that later progressed to Graves' ophthalmopathy. V usage is TRBV18 and J usage is TRBJ2-3; 9 bases fit TRBD2. This CDR3 reads CASSPRSSGEHTDTQYF. The DNA of the CDR3 is TGTGCCAGCTCACCAAGGTCTAGCGGGGAACACACAGATACGCAGTATTTT.